Described below is a single T cell receptor (beta chain) sequence and its context. V trimming: 5 bases; J trimming: 5 bases; junction bases outside the gene matches: 12. The length of the CDR3 is 16 residues. Germline-derived CDR1 and CDR2 are SEHNR and FQNEAQ (reference sequence). This specimen comes from a study of T cell changes during pregnancy in multiple sclerosis. Libraries were prepared by immunoSEQ multiplex PCR; TCRdb keeps only in-frame clonotypes and omits some of them. This sample has 15,000 or so clones, with approximately 88% found just once. The sequencing here drew on CD8+ T cells from peripheral blood mononuclear cells, taken in the third trimester of pregnancy. The origin of this receptor is a female donor in good health, enrolled as a control in a pregnancy study. The chain couples TRBV7-9 to TRBJ1-1, with TRBD1 identical over 9 bases. The CDR3 bases are TGTGCCAGCAGCCCGGGACAGGGAGTGGGGAATACTGAAGCTTTCTTT. Translating gives CASSPGQGVGNTEAFF. Supplemented by reference TRBV7-9 and TRBJ1-1, the full variable domain reads DTGVSQNPRHKITKRGQNVTFRCDPISEHNRLYWYRQTLGQGPEFLTYFQNEAQLEKSRLLSDRFSAERPKGSFSTLEIQRTEQGDSAMYLCASSPGQGVGNTEAFFGQGTRLTVV.